Below are 25 T cell receptor beta chains sequenced from a single sample in a study of shared clonotypes between healthy human individuals. Repertoires were generated with immunoSEQ multiplex PCR, while TCRdb's copy carries only in-frame clones and drops some. The sample records 2,100,000 or so clones, approximately 95% being singletons. The specimen was naive CD4+ T cells sorted from blood. Documented subset: CD45RA+ positively selected. The receptors originated from a man younger than 35 in good health.

This clone appeared once. This rearrangement joins TRBV30 to TRBJ1-5; D is ambiguous. V shed 0 bases and J shed 8 bases, with 11 bases lying between them. The CDR3 is made up of 13 amino acids. Looked up from germline, CDR1 is GTSNPN and CDR2 is SVGIG (reference sequence). The CDR3 nucleotides read TGTGCCTGGAGTGTAGAAGGGCTGGAGCCCCAGCATTTT. This codes for CAWSVEGLEPQHF.

About this clone: This sample also contains other DNA sequences that code for the same CDR3. The J gene is TRBJ2-7, the V gene TRBV11-3, with D perhaps matching TRBD2 (5 bases). The CDR3 sequence is 12 residues long. In germline, CDR1 is SGHNT, CDR2 YENEEA. V shed 5 bases and J shed 2 bases, with 7 bases lying between them. This chain's CDR3 is CASSPGTYEQYF. DNA of the CDR3: TGTGCCAGCAGCCCCGGGACCTACGAGCAGTACTTC.

This chain uses TRBV7-9 with TRBJ2-7; 13 bases match TRBD2. Germline trimming cut 8 bases from V and 8 bases from J; bases unmatched to any gene: 15. Germline lookup yields CDR1 SEHNR and CDR2 FQNEAQ (reference sequence). The CDR3 runs to 16 residues. The CDR3 DNA follows: TGTGCCAGCTCCCGAACCCAACTAGCGGGAGGGGATCAGCAGTACTTC. Translation gives CASSRTQLAGGDQQYF.

Worth noting for this clone: A much larger clone lies a single base off, so this may be a read error. The identical CDR3 is also encoded by other nucleotide sequences in the sample. This sequence joins TRBV11-3 and TRBJ2-3; D is ambiguous. Germline-derived CDR1 and CDR2 are SGHNT and YENEEA. With 1 base removed from V and 4 bases from J, the gap between germline ends came to 3 bases. The CDR3 length is 12 residues. The CDR3 sequence: CASSLGSDTQYF. CDR3 bases: TGTGCCAGCAGCTTAGGATCAGATACGCAGTATTTT. Full variable domain (rest looked up from reference TRBV11-3 and TRBJ2-3): EAGVVQSPRYKIIEKKQPVAFWCNPISGHNTLYWYLQNLGQGPELLIRYENEEAVDDSQLPKDRFSAERLKGVDSTLKIQPAELGDSAVYLCASSLGSDTQYFGPGTRLTVL.

The gene calls are TRBV6-5 and TRBJ2-1; tentative D call: TRBD1 (5 bases). Trimming left V 4 bases short and J 0 bases short, with 10 bases between. The germline V gene has CDR1 MNHEY and CDR2 SVGAGI. The CDR3 sequence is 15 residues long. The CDR3 DNA sequence: TGTGCCAGCAGTTCTGACAGCTACTCCTACAATGAGCAGTTCTTC. Translating it yields CASSSDSYSYNEQFF.

The chain recombines TRBV6-6 with TRBJ1-2; possible D gene TRBD1, 5 bases. The CDR3 runs to 13 residues. Germline loops: CDR1 MNHNY, CDR2 SVGAGI (reference sequence). V was cut by 4 bases and J by 3 bases, with 9 bases left in between. The CDR3 loop is CASSFGGDYGYTF. CDR3 nucleotides: TGTGCCAGCAGTTTCGGGGGTGACTATGGCTACACCTTC.

The chain carries TRBV2 and TRBJ1-1, with D possibly being TRBD1 (6 bases). The CDR3 covers 13 residues. V lost 5 bases to trimming and J lost 4 bases, with 11 bases between them. Germline CDR1 SNHLY, CDR2 FYNNEI. CDR3: CASSPPTGTEAFF. Here the CDR3 DNA reads TGTGCCAGCAGTCCACCGACAGGCACTGAAGCTTTCTTT.

The CDR3 loop is CASRGVGAEAFF. The CDR3 region has the DNA TGTGCCAGCAGAGGGGTAGGAGCTGAAGCTTTCTTT. This sequence joins TRBV2 and TRBJ1-1; tentative D call: TRBD1 (5 bases). Germline V gene data show CDR1 as SNHLY and CDR2 as FYNNEI. Trimming pared 6 bases from V and 6 bases from J, leaving 11 bases between. The CDR3 has 12 amino acids.

For this clone: The same CDR3 also results from other DNA sequences found in this sample. The chain joins TRBV5-1 to TRBJ1-2; the D gene is possibly TRBD1 (6 bases). In germline, CDR1 is SGHRS, CDR2 YFSETQ. The CDR3 contains 14 residues. With 1 base removed from V and 4 bases from J, the gap between germline ends came to 11 bases. The CDR3 coding sequence is TGCGCCAGCAGCTTGTCGCAGGGGTTCTATGGCTACACCTTC. Protein: CASSLSQGFYGYTF. Supplemented by reference TRBV5-1 and TRBJ1-2, the full variable domain reads KAGVTQTPRYLIKTRGQQVTLSCSPISGHRSVSWYQQTPGQGLQFLFEYFSETQRNKGNFPGRFSGRQFSNSRSEMNVSTLELGDSALYLCASSLSQGFYGYTFGSGTRLTVV.

This clone was observed a few times. V gene TRBV7-9 combines with J gene TRBJ2-2; no firm D call. Germline CDR1 SEHNR, CDR2 FQNEAQ (reference sequence). The CDR3 totals 16 residues. V was shortened by 1 base and J by 6 bases, with 15 bases between the two germline ends. CDR3 nucleotide sequence: TGTGCCAGCAGCTTAGTCGGCGGCAGCGTAGCCGGGGAGCTGTTTTTT. It is translated as CASSLVGGSVAGELFF.

This chain uses TRBV14 with TRBJ1-1; unclear D gene. Trimming shortened V by 4 bases and J by 4 bases, and 10 bases separated the two germline ends. The CDR3 totals 13 residues. Germline lookup yields CDR1 SGHDN and CDR2 FVKESK. CDR3 bases: TGTGCCAGCAGCCTCCGTCGGGGCACTGAAGCTTTCTTT. Protein product: CASSLRRGTEAFF.

The chain combines TRBV5-4 with TRBJ1-1; 7 positions match TRBD1. The V gene end was trimmed by 1 base and the J gene end by 2 bases; junction bases not matched to a gene: 5. The CDR3 spans 15 residues. Germline lookup yields CDR1 SGHNT and CDR2 YYREEE (reference sequence). In DNA, the CDR3 is TGTGCCAGCAGCTTGTCTCTAGGGGGCAACACTGAAGCTTTCTTT. This sequence encodes CASSLSLGGNTEAFF. Drawing the rest from reference TRBV5-4 and TRBJ1-1, the complete variable domain is ETGVTQSPTHLIKTRGQQVTLRCSSQSGHNTVSWYQQALGQGPQFIFQYYREEENGRGNFPPRFSGLQFPNYSSELNVNALELDDSALYLCASSLSLGGNTEAFFGQGTRLTVV.

V and J are TRBV19 and TRBJ1-5, with TRBD1 identical over 9 bases. The CDR3 spans 15 residues. Germline loops: CDR1 LNHDA, CDR2 SQIVND (reference sequence). With V trimmed by 9 bases and J by 2 bases, 8 bases remained unmatched. CDR3 protein: CASCPGQGGNQPQHF. The CDR3 nucleotides are TGTGCCAGCTGTCCGGGACAGGGTGGCAATCAGCCCCAGCATTTT.

V is TRBV11-2 and J is TRBJ2-1, with 10 bases lining up with TRBD2. V gave up 5 bases and J gave up 7 bases; unmatched junction bases: 8. From germline, CDR1 is SGHAT and CDR2 FQNNGV. There are 15 residues in the CDR3. The CDR3 reads CASSPSGRARNEQFF. CDR3 in DNA: TGTGCCAGCAGCCCAAGCGGGAGGGCCAGGAATGAGCAGTTCTTC.

The V call is TRBV7-6, the J call TRBJ1-4, with a possible D match to TRBD1 (6 bases). This CDR3 contains 15 residues. CDR1 and CDR2 (germline): SGHVS, FNYEAQ. V lost 5 bases, J lost 0 bases, and 10 bases lay in between. The CDR3 here is CASSLGQTTNEKLFF. The CDR3 DNA follows: TGTGCCAGCAGCCTCGGACAGACAACTAATGAAAAACTGTTTTTT.

V usage is TRBV10-2 and J usage is TRBJ2-5; D is ambiguous. This CDR3 has 13 amino acids. The germline CDR1 and CDR2 sequences are WSHSY and SAAADI. V shed 5 bases and J shed 3 bases, with 10 bases lying between them. CDR3 protein: CASSWGEEETQYF. The CDR3 nucleotides are TGCGCCAGCAGTTGGGGTGAGGAAGAGACCCAGTACTTC.

The chain couples TRBV7-2 to TRBJ1-6; weak D call: TRBD1 (6 bases). V lost 5 bases, J lost 6 bases, and 14 bases lay in between. Germline lookup yields CDR1 SGHTA and CDR2 FQGNSA. The length of the CDR3 is 15 residues. The CDR3 sequence is CASSIREGVNSPLHF. The CDR3 coding sequence is TGTGCCAGCAGCATAAGGGAGGGGGTTAATTCACCCCTCCACTTT.

This chain uses TRBV6-1 with TRBJ1-4; 9 nucleotides line up with TRBD1. Losses at the gene ends were 6 bases for V and 14 bases for J; bases not matched to a gene: 10. This CDR3 is built from 13 residues. Germline lookup yields CDR1 MNHNS and CDR2 SASEGT. CDR3 protein: CASRNTMDRGLFF. The CDR3 DNA is TGTGCCAGCAGAAATACAATGGACAGGGGCCTGTTTTTT.

The V gene is TRBV27, the J gene TRBJ2-1; 12 bases line up with TRBD2. CDR3 length: 17 amino acids. Per germline, CDR1 MNHEY and CDR2 SMNVEV (reference sequence). V trimming: 5 bases; J trimming: 0 bases; junction bases outside the gene matches: 5. The CDR3 DNA follows: TGTGCCAGCAGTCCTTCTAGCGGGGGGGCCTCCTACAATGAGCAGTTCTTC. Translating gives CASSPSSGGASYNEQFF.

The chain employs TRBV5-1 and TRBJ2-1; possibly TRBD2 for D (6 bases). Germline assignment: CDR1 SGHRS and CDR2 YFSETQ. There are 17 residues in the CDR3. V lost 0 bases and J 0 bases, leaving 13 bases between the germline ends. The CDR3 bases are TGCGCCAGCAGCTTGGTATCCGGGACTCACTCCTACAATGAGCAGTTCTTC. Translation gives CASSLVSGTHSYNEQFF.

This clone was counted a single time. The genes are TRBV6-1 and TRBJ2-1; D may be TRBD1 (6 bases). Trimming left V 4 bases short and J 8 bases short, with 9 bases between. Germline V gene data show CDR1 as MNHNS and CDR2 as SASEGT. CDR3 length: 12 amino acids. The CDR3 loop reads CASSVTGYEQFF. Here the CDR3 DNA reads TGTGCCAGCAGTGTGACAGGATATGAGCAGTTCTTC.

The gene calls are TRBV7-2 and TRBJ2-7; the D is unclear. The V end was cut by 4 bases, the J end by 5 bases, with 9 bases between. The CDR3 is made up of 12 amino acids. In germline, CDR1 is SGHTA, CDR2 FQGNSA. The CDR3: CASSSSPNEQYF. In DNA, the CDR3 is TGTGCCAGCAGCTCCTCCCCCAACGAGCAGTACTTC.

This chain links TRBV10-1 with TRBJ1-2; 8 bases are a match to TRBD1. The CDR3 is 11 amino acids. Germline trimming cut 6 bases from V and 8 bases from J; bases unmatched to any gene: 2. Germline V gene lookup returns CDR1 WNHNN and CDR2 SYGVQD (reference sequence). The chain's CDR3 is CASSGQGGYTF. CDR3 coding DNA: TGCGCCAGCAGCGGACAGGGAGGCTACACCTTC.

The chain links TRBV5-1 to TRBJ1-1, with 8 bases lining up with TRBD1. This CDR3 spans 15 amino acids. Per the germline V gene, CDR1 is SGHRS and CDR2 is YFSETQ. The trim removed 1 base at V and 0 bases at J, leaving 2 bases unmatched. CDR3 residues: CASSLRTGLNTEAFF. The CDR3 DNA follows: TGCGCCAGCAGCTTGAGGACAGGGCTGAACACTGAAGCTTTCTTT.

The CDR3 DNA reads TGTGCCAGTAGTATAGAGAGGGCTATGAGCAATCAGCCCCAGCATTTT. It codes for CASSIERAMSNQPQHF. This chain joins TRBV19 and TRBJ1-5; D is uncertain. CDR1 is LNHDA and CDR2 is SQIVND in the germline V gene (reference sequence). Trimming left V 0 bases short and J 1 base short, with 10 bases between. This CDR3 has 16 amino acids.